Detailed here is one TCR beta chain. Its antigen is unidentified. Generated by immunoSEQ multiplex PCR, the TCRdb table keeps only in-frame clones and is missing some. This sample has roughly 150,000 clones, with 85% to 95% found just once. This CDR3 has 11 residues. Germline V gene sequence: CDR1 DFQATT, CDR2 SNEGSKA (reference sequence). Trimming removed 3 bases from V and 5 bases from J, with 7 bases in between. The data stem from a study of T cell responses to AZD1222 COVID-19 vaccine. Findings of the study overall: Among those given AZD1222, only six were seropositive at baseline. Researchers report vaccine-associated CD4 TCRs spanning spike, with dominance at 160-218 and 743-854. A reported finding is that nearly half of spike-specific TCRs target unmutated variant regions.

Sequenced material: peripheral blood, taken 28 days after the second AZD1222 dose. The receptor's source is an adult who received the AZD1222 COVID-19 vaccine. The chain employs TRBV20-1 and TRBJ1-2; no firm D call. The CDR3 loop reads CSARHGYGYTF. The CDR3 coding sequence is TGCAGTGCTAGGCACGGGTATGGCTACACCTTC.